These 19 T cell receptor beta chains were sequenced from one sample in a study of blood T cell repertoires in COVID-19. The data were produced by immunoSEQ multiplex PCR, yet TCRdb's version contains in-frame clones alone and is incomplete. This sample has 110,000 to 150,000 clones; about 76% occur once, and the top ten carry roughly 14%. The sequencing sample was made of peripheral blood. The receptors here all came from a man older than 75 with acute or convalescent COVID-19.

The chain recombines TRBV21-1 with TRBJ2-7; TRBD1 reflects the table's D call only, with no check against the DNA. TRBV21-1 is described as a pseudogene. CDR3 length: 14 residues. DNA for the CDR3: TGTGCCAGCAGCAAGGGACAGGGGGCGGACGAGCAGTACTTC. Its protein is CASSKGQGADEQYF.

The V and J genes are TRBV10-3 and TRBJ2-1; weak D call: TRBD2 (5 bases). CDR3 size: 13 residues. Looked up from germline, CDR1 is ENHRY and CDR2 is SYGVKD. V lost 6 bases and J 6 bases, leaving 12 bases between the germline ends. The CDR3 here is CAISLELANEQFF. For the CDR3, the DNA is TGTGCCATCAGCCTTGAGCTAGCCAATGAGCAGTTCTTC.

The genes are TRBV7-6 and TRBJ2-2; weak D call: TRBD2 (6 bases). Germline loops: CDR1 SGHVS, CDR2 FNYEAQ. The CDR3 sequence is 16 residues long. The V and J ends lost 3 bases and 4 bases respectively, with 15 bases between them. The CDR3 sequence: CASSLSGGSVTGELFF. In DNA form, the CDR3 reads TGTGCCAGCAGCTTGTCTGGGGGGTCGGTCACCGGGGAGCTGTTTTTT.

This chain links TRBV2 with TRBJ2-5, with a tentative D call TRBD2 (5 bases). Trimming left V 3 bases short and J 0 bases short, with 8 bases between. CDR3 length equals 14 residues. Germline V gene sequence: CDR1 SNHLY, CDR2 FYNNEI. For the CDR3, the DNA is TGTGCCAGCAGTGAGAGGGCGGACCAAGAGACCCAGTACTTC. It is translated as CASSERADQETQYF.

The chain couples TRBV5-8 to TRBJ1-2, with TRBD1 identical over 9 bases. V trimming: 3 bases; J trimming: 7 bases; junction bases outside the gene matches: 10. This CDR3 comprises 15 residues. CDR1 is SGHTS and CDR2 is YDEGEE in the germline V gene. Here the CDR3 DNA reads TGTGCCAGCAGCTGGCGGGGACAGGGTCTAGGTGGCTACACCTTC. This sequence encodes CASSWRGQGLGGYTF.

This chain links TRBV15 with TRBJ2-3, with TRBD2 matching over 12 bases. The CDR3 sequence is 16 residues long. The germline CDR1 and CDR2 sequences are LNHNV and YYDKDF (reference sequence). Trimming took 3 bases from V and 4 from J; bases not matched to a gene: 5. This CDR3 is CATSSGLAGRADTQYF. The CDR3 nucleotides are TGTGCCACCAGCAGCGGACTAGCGGGGAGGGCAGATACGCAGTATTTT. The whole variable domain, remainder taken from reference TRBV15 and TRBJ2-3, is DAMVIQNPRYQVTQFGKPVTLSCSQTLNHNVMYWYQQKSSQAPKLLFHYYDKDFNNEADTPDNFQSRRPNTSFCFLDIRSPGLGDTAMYLCATSSGLAGRADTQYFGPGTRLTVL.

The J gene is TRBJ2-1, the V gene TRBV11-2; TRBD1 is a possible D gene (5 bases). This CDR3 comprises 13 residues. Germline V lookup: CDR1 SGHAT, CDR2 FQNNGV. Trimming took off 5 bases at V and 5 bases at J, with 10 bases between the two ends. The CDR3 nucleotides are TGTGCCAGCAGCCCCGACAGAAACAATGAGCAGTTCTTC. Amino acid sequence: CASSPDRNNEQFF.

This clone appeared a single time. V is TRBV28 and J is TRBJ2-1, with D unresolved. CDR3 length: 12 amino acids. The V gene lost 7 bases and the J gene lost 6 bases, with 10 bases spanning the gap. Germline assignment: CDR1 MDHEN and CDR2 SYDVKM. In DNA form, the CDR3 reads TGTGCCAGCAACTACGACGGCAATGAGCAGTTCTTC. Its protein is CASNYDGNEQFF.

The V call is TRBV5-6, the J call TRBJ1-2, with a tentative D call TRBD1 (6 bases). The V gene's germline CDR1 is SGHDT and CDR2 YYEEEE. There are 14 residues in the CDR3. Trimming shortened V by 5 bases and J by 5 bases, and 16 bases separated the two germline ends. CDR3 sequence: CASSKRLGAYGYTF. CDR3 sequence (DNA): TGTGCCAGCAGTAAAAGGTTGGGGGCATATGGCTACACCTTC.

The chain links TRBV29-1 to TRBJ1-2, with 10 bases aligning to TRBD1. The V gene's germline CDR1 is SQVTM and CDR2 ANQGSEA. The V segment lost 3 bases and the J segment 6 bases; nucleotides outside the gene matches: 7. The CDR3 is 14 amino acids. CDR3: CSVDRDRGVDGYTF. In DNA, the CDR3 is TGCAGCGTTGATCGGGACAGGGGCGTAGATGGCTACACCTTC.

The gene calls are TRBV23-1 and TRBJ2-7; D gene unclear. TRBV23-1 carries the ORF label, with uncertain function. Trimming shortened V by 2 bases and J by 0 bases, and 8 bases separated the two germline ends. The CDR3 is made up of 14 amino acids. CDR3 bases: TGCGCCAGCAGTCAACCATCCCCCTCCTACGAGCAGTACTTC. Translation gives CASSQPSPSYEQYF.

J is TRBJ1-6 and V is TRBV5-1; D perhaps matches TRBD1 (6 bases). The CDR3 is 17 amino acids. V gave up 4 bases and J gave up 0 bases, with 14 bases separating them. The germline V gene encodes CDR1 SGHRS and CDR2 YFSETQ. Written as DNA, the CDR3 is TGCGCCAGCAGCGCGACCGGACAGCCCTCCTATAATTCACCCCTCCACTTT. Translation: CASSATGQPSYNSPLHF.

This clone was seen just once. As DNA, the CDR3 is TGTGCCAGCAGCCTGGAGGGAATTGAGCAGTACTTC. It encodes CASSLEGIEQYF. This rearrangement joins TRBV3-1 (or the pseudogene TRBV3-2) to TRBJ2-7; TRBD2 is a possible D gene (6 bases). Per the germline V gene, CDR1 is LGHDT and CDR2 is YNNKEL (reference sequence). V was cut by 4 bases and J by 7 bases, with 11 bases left in between. This CDR3 region has 12 residues.

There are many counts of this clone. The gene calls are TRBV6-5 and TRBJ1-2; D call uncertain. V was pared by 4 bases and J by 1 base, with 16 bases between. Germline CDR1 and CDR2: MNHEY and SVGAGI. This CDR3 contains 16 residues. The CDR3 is CASSSRWAQDNYGYTF. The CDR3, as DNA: TGTGCCAGCAGTTCTCGGTGGGCCCAAGATAACTATGGCTACACCTTC.

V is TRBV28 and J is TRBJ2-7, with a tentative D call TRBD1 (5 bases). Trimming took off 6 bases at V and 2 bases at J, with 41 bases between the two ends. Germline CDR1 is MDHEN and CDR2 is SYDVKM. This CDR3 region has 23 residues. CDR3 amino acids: CASSSGLLLRVGFSLDTPYEQYF. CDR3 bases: TGTGCCAGCAGCTCTGGGCTGTTACTTAGAGTGGGTTTTAGTCTGGACACTCCCTACGAGCAGTACTTC.

The CDR3 nucleotides are TGCAGCGCCCTCGACAGGGGCGGGACCGGGGAGCTGTTTTTT. As protein: CSALDRGGTGELFF. The chain couples TRBV29-1 to TRBJ2-2; 8 bases fit TRBD1. Trimming cost V 7 bases and J 5 bases; bases outside gene matches: 9. This CDR3 is built from 14 residues. Germline CDR1 is SQVTM and CDR2 is ANQGSEA.

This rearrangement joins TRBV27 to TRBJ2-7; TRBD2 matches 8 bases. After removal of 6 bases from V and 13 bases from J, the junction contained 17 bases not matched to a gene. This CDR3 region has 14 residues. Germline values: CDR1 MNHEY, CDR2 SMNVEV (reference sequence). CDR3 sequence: CASSIRATQRGLYF. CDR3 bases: TGTGCCAGCAGCATCAGGGCTACACAGCGGGGGCTATACTTC.

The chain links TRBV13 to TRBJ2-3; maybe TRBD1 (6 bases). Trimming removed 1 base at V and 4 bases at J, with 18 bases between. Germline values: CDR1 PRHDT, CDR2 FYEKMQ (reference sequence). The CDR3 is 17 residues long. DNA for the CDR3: TGTGCCAGCAGCTTAGTAACTACAGCCCCAGGGGCAGATACGCAGTATTTT. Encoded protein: CASSLVTTAPGADTQYF.

CDR3 DNA sequence: TGTGCCAGCAGCTTAGGTATGAACACTGAAGCTTTCTTT. Protein: CASSLGMNTEAFF. The rearrangement uses TRBV7-2 and TRBJ1-1; D unclear. Germline CDR1 is SGHTA and CDR2 is FQGNSA. The CDR3 totals 13 residues. With 1 base removed from V and 0 bases from J, the gap between germline ends came to 3 bases.